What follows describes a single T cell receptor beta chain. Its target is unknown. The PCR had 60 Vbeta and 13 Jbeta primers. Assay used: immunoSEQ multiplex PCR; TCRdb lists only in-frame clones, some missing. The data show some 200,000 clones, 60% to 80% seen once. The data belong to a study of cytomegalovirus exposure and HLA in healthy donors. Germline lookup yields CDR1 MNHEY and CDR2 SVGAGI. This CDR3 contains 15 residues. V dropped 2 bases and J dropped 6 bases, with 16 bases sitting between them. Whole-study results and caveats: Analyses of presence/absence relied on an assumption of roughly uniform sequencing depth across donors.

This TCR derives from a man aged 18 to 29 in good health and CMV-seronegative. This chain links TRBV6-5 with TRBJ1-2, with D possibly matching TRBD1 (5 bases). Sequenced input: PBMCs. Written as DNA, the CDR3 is TGTGCCAGCAGTTACACCTGGGGGGGGGAAAATGGCTACACCTTC. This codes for CASSYTWGGENGYTF.